The 18 T cell receptor beta chains reported below all come from one sample, sequenced in a study of cytomegalovirus exposure and HLA in healthy donors. PCR was performed using 60 Vbeta and 13 Jbeta primers. Assay used: immunoSEQ multiplex PCR; TCRdb lists only in-frame clones, some missing. The repertoire consists of roughly 100,000 clones, with approximately 80% occurring once and the leading ten covering approximately 5.1%. Sample: PBMCs. The receptors come from a man under 40 in good health and CMV-seropositive.

The chain joins TRBV7-9 to TRBJ2-3; 9 nucleotides line up with TRBD2. Germline V gene data show CDR1 as SEHNR and CDR2 as FQNEAQ (reference sequence). The V and J ends lost 8 bases and 1 base, in that order; junction bases with no gene match: 1. This CDR3 region has 13 residues. The CDR3 is CASLAGGTDTQYF. CDR3 sequence (DNA): TGTGCCAGCTTAGCGGGGGGCACAGATACGCAGTATTTT.

The chain employs TRBV7-2 and TRBJ2-5; 9 nucleotides align to TRBD1. V shed 5 bases, J shed 1 base, and the junction held 5 bases outside the gene matches. The CDR3 contains 15 residues. CDR1 and CDR2 from the germline V gene are SGHTA and FQGNSA. The CDR3 nucleotides are TGTGCCAGCAGCCCGGGACAGGGATCCCAAGAGACCCAGTACTTC. Translation: CASSPGQGSQETQYF.

J is TRBJ2-3 and V is TRBV9; the D gene is possibly TRBD2 (6 bases). CDR1 and CDR2 from the germline V gene are SGDLS and YYNGEE. CDR3 size: 15 residues. The V gene lost 3 bases and the J gene lost 4 bases, with 15 bases spanning the gap. The CDR3 reads CASSAPGERSDTQYF. The CDR3 bases are TGTGCCAGCAGCGCCCCGGGGGAGCGTTCAGATACGCAGTATTTT.

This chain joins TRBV27 and TRBJ1-2, with D possibly TRBD1 on 5 matching bases. This CDR3 comprises 17 residues. V was pared by 3 bases and J by 0 bases, with 17 bases between. From germline, CDR1 is MNHEY and CDR2 SMNVEV (reference sequence). The CDR3 DNA reads TGTGCCAGCAGTTTGACGGCGCGGGGAGGGGCTAACTATGGCTACACCTTC. Translated: CASSLTARGGANYGYTF.

The V and J genes are TRBV7-2 and TRBJ1-5, with D uncertain. V shed 4 bases and J shed 2 bases, with 12 bases lying between them. The CDR3 spans 15 residues. Germline CDR1 SGHTA, CDR2 FQGNSA. The CDR3 nucleotides read TGTGCCAGCAGCTCCGGGTTAGCGGGCAATCAGCCCCAGCATTTT. The encoded protein is CASSSGLAGNQPQHF.

The table lists this clone with a few counts. This chain links TRBV7-9 with TRBJ2-7; D not certain. CDR1 is SEHNR and CDR2 is FQNEAQ in the germline V gene (reference sequence). CDR3 size: 11 residues. Trimming cost V 5 bases and J 3 bases, with 5 bases left between them. CDR3 loop: CASSPLYEQYF. Here the CDR3 DNA reads TGTGCCAGCAGCCCTCTCTACGAGCAGTACTTC.

V gene TRBV4-2 combines with J gene TRBJ1-1; D is uncertain. Per the germline V gene, CDR1 is LGHNA and CDR2 is YNFKEQ. CDR3 length: 15 amino acids. V lost 2 bases to trimming and J lost 0 bases, with 10 bases between them. CDR3 sequence: CASSQPGWLNTEAFF. The CDR3 DNA reads TGTGCCAGCAGCCAACCGGGGTGGTTGAACACTGAAGCTTTCTTT.

This clone was picked up one time. This chain links TRBV13 with TRBJ2-1; D ambiguous. V lost 5 bases, J lost 0 bases, and 14 bases lay in between. The CDR3 extends over 16 amino acids. Germline CDR1 reads PRHDT; CDR2 reads FYEKMQ (reference sequence). This CDR3 reads CASSREVKVSYNEQFF. As DNA, the CDR3 is TGTGCCAGCAGCCGCGAAGTGAAAGTCTCCTACAATGAGCAGTTCTTC.

The genes are TRBV19 and TRBJ2-7; 8 nucleotides match TRBD2. V was clipped by 5 bases and J by 4 bases; unmatched bases: 10. This CDR3 region has 15 residues. Germline V gene lookup returns CDR1 LNHDA and CDR2 SQIVND (reference sequence). CDR3 region: CASSAVLGTSYEQYF. Here the CDR3 DNA reads TGTGCCAGTAGTGCCGTCCTTGGGACTAGTTACGAGCAGTACTTC.

CDR3 DNA: TGCGCCAGCAGCCAAGATCGGACAGGGGGGAACACTGAAGCTTTCTTT. Protein: CASSQDRTGGNTEAFF. This chain links TRBV4-1 with TRBJ1-1, with 10 bases lining up with TRBD1. The V segment lost 0 bases and the J segment 1 base; nucleotides outside the gene matches: 2. The CDR3 runs 16 residues. Germline CDR1 and CDR2: MGHRA and YSYEKL.

The table lists this clone with a few counts. The chain joins TRBV29-1 to TRBJ2-1, with 12 nucleotides matching TRBD2. The ends lost 5 bases at V and 6 bases at J; junction bases unmatched: 5. This CDR3 comprises 14 residues. The germline V gene encodes CDR1 SQVTM and CDR2 ANQGSEA. The CDR3: CSVTTSGRRNEQFF. DNA for the CDR3: TGCAGCGTTACCACTAGCGGGAGGCGCAATGAGCAGTTCTTC.

The DNA of the CDR3 is TGTGCCAGCAGCTTAATCGCAGGGGGGCGCACAGATACGCAGTATTTT. Its translation: CASSLIAGGRTDTQYF. The J gene is TRBJ2-3, the V gene TRBV11-2, with TRBD1 as a possible D gene (7 bases). Germline V gene sequence: CDR1 SGHAT, CDR2 FQNNGV. Trimming shortened V by 2 bases and J by 1 base, and 13 bases separated the two germline ends. This CDR3 is built from 16 residues.

This clone was detected only once. This sequence joins TRBV19 and TRBJ1-2, with 7 bases identical to TRBD1. V gave up 4 bases and J gave up 6 bases; unmatched junction bases: 5. CDR1 is LNHDA and CDR2 is SQIVND in the germline V gene (reference sequence). This CDR3 comprises 13 residues. The CDR3 loop is CASSTTGADGYTF. The DNA for the CDR3 is TGTGCCAGTAGTACTACAGGGGCGGATGGCTACACCTTC.

This clone was seen just once. The gene calls are TRBV4-1 and TRBJ2-5; TRBD2 aligns across 12 bases. With 1 base clipped from V and 2 bases from J, the junction kept 5 bases outside the gene matches. CDR3 length: 17 residues. Germline V lookup: CDR1 MGHRA, CDR2 YSYEKL. The CDR3 DNA reads TGCGCCAGCAGCCAAGTGTCTAGCGGGAGGGGTCAAGAGACCCAGTACTTC. Its protein product is CASSQVSSGRGQETQYF.

The chain combines TRBV19 with TRBJ2-1, with D hard to call. V lost 5 bases, J lost 10 bases, and 12 bases lay in between. Germline CDR1 is LNHDA and CDR2 is SQIVND (reference sequence). The CDR3 extends over 12 amino acids. The CDR3 DNA sequence: TGTGCCAGTAGTGCTGACTTACGCGAGCAGTTCTTC. Protein product: CASSADLREQFF.

This sequence joins TRBV30 and TRBJ1-5; 7 positions agree with TRBD1. Germline trimming cut 3 bases from V and 4 bases from J; bases unmatched to any gene: 9. This CDR3 spans 15 amino acids. Germline-derived CDR1 and CDR2 are GTSNPN and SVGIG (reference sequence). This chain's CDR3 is CAWSARRGPNQPQHF. The CDR3 bases are TGTGCCTGGAGCGCCAGGAGGGGGCCGAATCAGCCCCAGCATTTT.

This clone appeared a few times. In DNA, the CDR3 is TGTGCCAGTAGTATTTCGGGATCCCTGATGACTGAAGCTTTCTTT. It specifies CASSISGSLMTEAFF. The genes are TRBV19 and TRBJ1-1; D not certain. The CDR3 extends over 15 amino acids. V was cut by 3 bases and J by 5 bases, with 16 bases left in between. Germline values: CDR1 LNHDA, CDR2 SQIVND (reference sequence).

The rearrangement links TRBV5-1 to TRBJ2-3; D call uncertain. The V end was cut by 0 bases, the J end by 2 bases, with 10 bases between. The CDR3 has 15 residues. Germline CDR1 and CDR2: SGHRS and YFSETQ. CDR3 nucleotides: TGCGCCAGCAGCTTGGGTGGGCTCCCCACAGATACGCAGTATTTT. It translates to CASSLGGLPTDTQYF.